This T cell receptor beta chain came from a study of cytomegalovirus exposure and HLA in healthy donors. Broader study findings: Trimming of TCR beta V- and J-genes showed a link, identified in a later analysis, to a missense DCLRE1C variant.

PCR primers comprised 60 Vbeta and 13 Jbeta primers. TCRdb's copy holds only in-frame clones and misses some; the assay was immunoSEQ multiplex PCR. Here the sample spans about 240,000 clones, roughly 80% being singletons. To note about this clone: Its antigen remains unknown.

This CDR3 is built from 14 residues. With 6 bases clipped from V and 2 bases from J, the junction kept 4 bases outside the gene matches. Germline CDR1 MNHEY, CDR2 SVGAGI. The clonotype originates from a woman in her forties in good health and CMV-seropositive. Sequenced input: PBMCs. The V gene is TRBV6-5, the J gene TRBJ1-5; 7 positions agree with TRBD1. The CDR3 nucleotides read TGTGCCAGCAGAACTGGACAGGGCAATCAGCCCCAGCATTTT. Translation: CASRTGQGNQPQHF.